The subject of this entry is one TCR beta chain. These data are taken from a study of Ad26.COV2.S vaccination and SARS-CoV-2 variants. In the study overall: Ad26.COV2.S shots went into the muscle once or twice, 56 days apart.

The CDR3 sequence is 14 residues long. Trimming took 5 bases from V and 6 from J; bases not matched to a gene: 6. The germline V gene encodes CDR1 MNHEY and CDR2 SVGAGI. Treatment defined: about 20 received Ad26.COV2.S at low or high dose, single or two shots; roughly 5 received placebo; per-sample allocation not given. Samples came from day 63 after the first vaccine or placebo injection. TCRdb keeps only in-frame clones here, not all; method: immunoSEQ multiplex PCR. The data show 500,000 or so clones, 89% seen once. The material sequenced was peripheral blood, taken in a trial of Ad26.COV2.S vaccine versus placebo. This chain links TRBV6-5 with TRBJ2-2, with 7 bases fitting TRBD1. The TCR comes from a person between 18 and 60 years old who received the Ad26.COV2.S COVID-19 vaccine or a placebo. CDR3 region: CASSPKQGSGELFF. Written as DNA, the CDR3 is TGTGCCAGCAGTCCAAAACAGGGGTCCGGGGAGCTGTTTTTT.